A single sample is the source of the 30 T cell receptor beta chains below, sequenced in a study of graft-versus-host responses after intestinal transplantation. Their antigen targets remain unknown. The assay was immunoSEQ multiplex PCR, and TCRdb's table has in-frame clones only and misses some. The data show tens of thousands of clones, roughly 92% seen once. The sequencing used unstimulated CD4+ T cells sorted from spleen or lymph node cells, collected before intestinal transplant. The source of these receptors is a human donor who received an intestinal transplant.

The V call is TRBV29-1, the J call TRBJ1-2; the D gene is possibly TRBD1 (6 bases). The length of the CDR3 is 12 residues. CDR1 and CDR2 from the germline V gene are SQVTM and ANQGSEA. V was clipped by 6 bases and J by 10 bases, with 18 bases between them. The CDR3 sequence is CSVEQGRDHYTF. CDR3 sequence (DNA): TGCAGCGTCGAACAGGGCAGGGACCACTACACCTTC.

The gene calls are TRBV6-5 and TRBJ1-1; a possible D gene is TRBD1 (6 bases). Trimming cost V 2 bases and J 2 bases, with 9 bases left between them. Germline-derived CDR1 and CDR2 are MNHEY and SVGAGI. CDR3 length equals 14 residues. The CDR3 coding sequence is TGTGCCAGCAGTTACGTGGGGACAAACACTGAAGCTTTCTTT. Protein product: CASSYVGTNTEAFF.

The chain recombines TRBV21-1 with TRBJ2-7; the table's TRBD2 call for D was not verified on the DNA. TRBV21-1 is assigned pseudogene status. The CDR3 is 16 amino acids. CDR3 sequence: CASSKASLAEVYEQYF. As DNA, the CDR3 is TGTGCCAGCAGCAAAGCTTCACTAGCGGAGGTTTACGAGCAGTACTTC.

The J gene is TRBJ2-7, the V gene TRBV7-2, with 11 bases fitting TRBD1. This CDR3 region has 19 residues. With V trimmed by 1 base and J by 3 bases, 14 bases remained unmatched. Germline assignment: CDR1 SGHTA and CDR2 FQGNSA. The DNA of the CDR3 is TGTGCCAGCAGCTTAGGCCCTACCTGGACAGGGGGCCTTCTCTACGAGCAGTACTTC. As protein: CASSLGPTWTGGLLYEQYF.

The gene calls are TRBV28 and TRBJ1-1; D possibly corresponds to TRBD1 (5 bases). CDR3 length: 12 residues. Germline V lookup: CDR1 MDHEN, CDR2 SYDVKM. V lost 3 bases and J lost 5, with 7 bases in between. The CDR3: CASSLGVTEAFF. As DNA, the CDR3 is TGTGCCAGCAGTTTGGGGGTTACTGAAGCTTTCTTT.

A single count supports this clone. CDR3 sequence reads: CASSPTTGNTEAFF. The CDR3 DNA follows: TGTGCCAGCTCACCAACGACAGGGAACACTGAAGCTTTCTTT. The V call is TRBV18, the J call TRBJ1-1; tentatively, D is TRBD1 (6 bases). CDR1 and CDR2 from the germline V gene are KGHSH and LQKENI. The germline V and J ends were trimmed by 2 bases and 1 base, with 8 bases remaining between them. CDR3 length equals 14 residues.

The chain employs TRBV27 and TRBJ1-5, with TRBD1 matching 10 bases. CDR1 and CDR2 from the germline V gene are MNHEY and SMNVEV (reference sequence). The CDR3 has 18 residues. The V segment lost 6 bases and the J segment 1 base; nucleotides outside the gene matches: 12. The CDR3 coding sequence is TGTGCCAGCAGACCGGGACAGGGGTTTATGGTGAGCAATCAGCCCCAGCATTTT. This codes for CASRPGQGFMVSNQPQHF.

With regard to this clone: An end of the junction differs from the germline gene, which may be a read error. The chain employs TRBV5-4 and TRBJ2-5; 7 nucleotides line up with TRBD1. CDR3 length: 13 residues. Germline-derived CDR1 and CDR2 are SGHNT and YYREEE (reference sequence). CDR3 in amino acids: CASRLGQQETQYF. As DNA, the CDR3 is TGTGCCAGCAGGTTGGGACAGCAAGAGACCCAGTACTTC.

The chain carries TRBV30 and TRBJ2-7, with TRBD2 identical over 7 bases. The junction had 10 bases not matched to a gene; V was cut back by 3 bases and J by 5 bases. This CDR3 spans 14 amino acids. Germline CDR1 reads GTSNPN; CDR2 reads SVGIG (reference sequence). The CDR3 bases are TGTGCCTGGAGAACCGCTGGCGGGAGAGACGAGCAGTACTTC. It codes for CAWRTAGGRDEQYF. The full variable domain, its missing parts supplied by reference TRBV30 and TRBJ2-7, is SQTIHQWPATLVQPVGSPLSLECTVEGTSNPNLYWYRQAAGRGLQLLFYSVGIGQISSEVPQNLSASRPQDRQFILSSKKLLLSDSGFYLCAWRTAGGRDEQYFGPGTRLTVT.

The rearrangement joins TRBV27 to TRBJ1-5; D might be TRBD1 (6 bases). Trimming cost V 6 bases and J 4 bases, with 16 bases left between them. CDR1 is MNHEY and CDR2 is SMNVEV in the germline V gene (reference sequence). The CDR3 is 15 residues long. The CDR3 here is CASSYQRGGNQPQHF. The CDR3 DNA reads as TGTGCCAGCAGCTACCAACGAGGGGGTAATCAGCCCCAGCATTTT.

This chain links TRBV7-8 with TRBJ2-5, with 8 positions matching TRBD2. Per the germline V gene, CDR1 is SGHVS and CDR2 is FQNEAQ. V was pared by 1 base and J by 2 bases, with 3 bases of the junction left unmatched. CDR3 length: 15 residues. The CDR3 coding sequence is TGTGCCAGCAGCTTAGGAATAGCGGGGCAAGAGACCCAGTACTTC. It encodes CASSLGIAGQETQYF.

This clone turned up a few times. This chain links TRBV6-1 with TRBJ1-2; unclear D gene. This CDR3 has 16 amino acids. V was trimmed by 4 bases and J by 4 bases, leaving 19 bases between them. Germline values: CDR1 MNHNS, CDR2 SASEGT. Written as DNA, the CDR3 is TGTGCCAGCAGTGGGCCAAGGACGCTTGGGTCCTATGGCTACACCTTC. Encoded protein: CASSGPRTLGSYGYTF.

The rearrangement links TRBV12-5 to TRBJ2-1, with D maybe TRBD1 (5 bases). CDR1 and CDR2 (germline): LGHNT, FRNRAP. The CDR3 sequence is 14 residues long. The V end lost 2 bases, the J end lost 5 bases, and 10 bases lay between the germline ends. The CDR3 here is CASGLQGPHNEQFF. CDR3 coding DNA: TGTGCTAGTGGTTTGCAGGGTCCCCACAATGAGCAGTTCTTC.

The chain recombines TRBV6-5 with TRBJ2-5; the D call may be TRBD1 or TRBD2 (5 bases each). With 2 bases removed from V and 5 bases from J, the gap between germline ends came to 15 bases. The CDR3 totals 15 residues. Germline CDR1 and CDR2: MNHEY and SVGAGI. Here the CDR3 DNA reads TGTGCCAGCAGTTACACATCAGGGAGTGGCGAGACCCAGTACTTC. This gives the protein CASSYTSGSGETQYF.

The chain carries TRBV19 and TRBJ2-1; D is unresolved. Trimming removed 6 bases at V and 11 bases at J, with 20 bases between. The CDR3 extends over 14 amino acids. Per germline, CDR1 LNHDA and CDR2 SQIVND (reference sequence). CDR3 nucleotides: TGTGCCAGTAGCGTTGAGGCCTTGACAAGACAGCAGTTCTTC. Translated, it gives CASSVEALTRQQFF.

This chain links TRBV11-2 with TRBJ1-2; D ambiguous. Trimming pared 0 bases from V and 4 bases from J, leaving 9 bases between. Germline CDR1 reads SGHAT; CDR2 reads FQNNGV. The CDR3 extends over 14 amino acids. In DNA form, the CDR3 reads TGTGCCAGCAGCTTAGAGGCCAGACTCTATGGCTACACCTTC. Translation gives CASSLEARLYGYTF. The complete variable domain, with remaining parts taken from reference TRBV11-2 and TRBJ1-2, reads EAGVAQSPRYKIIEKRQSVAFWCNPISGHATLYWYQQILGQGPKLLIQFQNNGVVDDSQLPKDRFSAERLKGVDSTLKIQPAKLEDSAVYLCASSLEARLYGYTFGSGTRLTVV.

The genes are TRBV5-1 and TRBJ1-4, with D maybe TRBD1 (6 bases). The V end was cut by 2 bases, the J end by 4 bases, with 15 bases between. CDR1 is SGHRS, CDR2 YFSETQ, per germline. The CDR3 spans 16 residues. CDR3 DNA sequence: TGCGCCAGCAGCTTAGGGACCTTAGGGGGTAATGAAAAACTGTTTTTT. This encodes CASSLGTLGGNEKLFF.

The V gene is TRBV5-4, the J gene TRBJ2-5; 7 nucleotides agree with TRBD2. V shed 2 bases and J 4 bases; nucleotides not matched to a gene: 5. Germline assignment: CDR1 SGHNT and CDR2 YYREEE (reference sequence). The length of the CDR3 is 14 residues. CDR3 DNA: TGTGCCAGCAGCTTTTGGGCGGGAGCAGAGACCCAGTACTTC. Protein product: CASSFWAGAETQYF. The entire variable domain, with the rest obtained from reference TRBV5-4 and TRBJ2-5, is as follows: ETGVTQSPTHLIKTRGQQVTLRCSSQSGHNTVSWYQQALGQGPQFIFQYYREEENGRGNFPPRFSGLQFPNYSSELNVNALELDDSALYLCASSFWAGAETQYFGPGTRLLVL.

The chain employs TRBV19 and TRBJ1-2, with 7 bases lining up with TRBD1. J was trimmed by 4 bases and V by 9 bases; bases with no gene match: 5. The CDR3 consists of 12 residues. CDR1 is LNHDA and CDR2 is SQIVND in the germline V gene (reference sequence). CDR3 protein: CASQDRPYGYTF. The CDR3 nucleotides read TGTGCCAGCCAGGACAGGCCCTATGGCTACACCTTC.

V usage is TRBV2 and J usage is TRBJ2-1, with D unresolved. This CDR3 contains 14 residues. Germline V gives CDR1 SNHLY, CDR2 FYNNEI. Trimming stripped 8 bases from V and 12 bases from J, with 23 bases between. CDR3 in amino acids: CASAPEVGSNRQFF. In nucleotides, the CDR3 is TGTGCCAGCGCCCCCGAGGTCGGATCCAATCGGCAGTTCTTC.

V and J are TRBV10-3 and TRBJ2-5; 7 bases map to TRBD2. The germline V gene encodes CDR1 ENHRY and CDR2 SYGVKD. The CDR3 runs to 14 residues. V lost 4 bases and J lost 5; bases outside the gene matches: 7. CDR3 in amino acids: CAISGGTTDETQYF. DNA for the CDR3: TGTGCCATCAGTGGAGGGACTACGGATGAGACCCAGTACTTC.

As DNA, the CDR3 is TGTGCCAGCAGCTTCGGACAGGGGATCTATGGCTACACCTTC. Translating gives CASSFGQGIYGYTF. The gene calls are TRBV5-5 and TRBJ1-2; 9 bases are shared with TRBD1. Germline loops: CDR1 SGHKS, CDR2 YYEKEE (reference sequence). J lost 4 bases, V lost 2 bases, and 3 bases had no gene match. The CDR3 covers 14 residues.

This chain uses TRBV6-5 with TRBJ2-7; 8 positions agree with TRBD1. J gave up 2 bases and V 6 bases, and 9 bases lay outside the gene matches. Germline V gives CDR1 MNHEY, CDR2 SVGAGI. CDR3 length: 15 amino acids. Here the CDR3 DNA reads TGTGCCAGCAGCAGTCCGGGACAGGTAACCTACGAGCAGTACTTC. Protein product: CASSSPGQVTYEQYF.

The chain recombines TRBV19 with TRBJ1-4; the D gene is possibly TRBD1 (5 bases). Trimming cost V 5 bases and J 5 bases, with 12 bases left between them. Germline V lookup: CDR1 LNHDA, CDR2 SQIVND (reference sequence). The CDR3 runs 14 residues. This chain's CDR3 is CASSPGRGNEKLFF. The CDR3 DNA reads as TGTGCCAGTAGTCCGGGGCGGGGAAATGAAAAACTGTTTTTT.

The gene calls are TRBV30 and TRBJ1-1, with D possibly TRBD1 on 6 matching bases. The CDR3 contains 12 residues. V lost 4 bases and J 6 bases, leaving 12 bases between the germline ends. CDR1 and CDR2 from the germline V gene are GTSNPN and SVGIG (reference sequence). In DNA form, the CDR3 reads TGTGCCTGGAACAACGGACAGCCTGAAGCTTTCTTT. It is translated as CAWNNGQPEAFF.

The chain has TRBV10-2 and TRBJ2-5, with 11 nucleotides matching TRBD2. The CDR3 is 15 amino acids. After removal of 5 bases from V and 2 bases from J, the junction contained 4 bases not matched to a gene. Germline-derived CDR1 and CDR2 are WSHSY and SAAADI. CDR3 DNA sequence: TGCGCCAGCAGTTCGGGGACTAGCGGTCAAGAGACCCAGTACTTC. Protein: CASSSGTSGQETQYF.

In its sample, this clone was seen once. The chain links TRBV9 to TRBJ1-2; TRBD1 matches 8 bases. Per germline, CDR1 SGDLS and CDR2 YYNGEE. J was trimmed by 7 bases and V by 0 bases; bases with no gene match: 8. The CDR3 length is 15 residues. The CDR3 sequence is CASSVGTGLGGGYTF. CDR3 DNA sequence: TGTGCCAGCAGCGTAGGGACAGGGCTCGGCGGTGGCTACACCTTC.

The V and J genes are TRBV6-1 and TRBJ1-2; no reliable D call. V was shortened by 0 bases and J by 4 bases, with 6 bases between the two germline ends. This CDR3 is built from 13 residues. Per germline, CDR1 MNHNS and CDR2 SASEGT. The CDR3 region is CASSEARVYGYTF. CDR3 in DNA: TGTGCCAGCAGTGAAGCAAGGGTCTATGGCTACACCTTC.

This rearrangement joins TRBV19 to TRBJ2-4; the D is unclear. The CDR3 is 17 amino acids. V was pared by 1 base and J by 0 bases, with 13 bases between. Germline V gene sequence: CDR1 LNHDA, CDR2 SQIVND (reference sequence). The chain's CDR3 is CASSIGHGLGAKNIQYF. As DNA, the CDR3 is TGTGCCAGTAGTATAGGGCATGGGTTGGGAGCCAAAAACATTCAGTACTTC.

The genes are TRBV7-6 and TRBJ2-6, with D perhaps TRBD2 (5 bases). The germline V gene has CDR1 SGHVS and CDR2 FNYEAQ. CDR3 length equals 16 residues. Trimming removed 4 bases at V and 0 bases at J, with 10 bases between. CDR3 residues: CASSSGRGSGANVLTF. CDR3 coding DNA: TGTGCCAGCAGCTCAGGACGGGGCTCTGGGGCCAACGTCCTGACTTTC. The variable domain in full, with the rest retrieved from reference TRBV7-6 and TRBJ2-6, is GAGVSQSPRYKVTKRGQDVALRCDPISGHVSLYWYRQALGQGPEFLTYFNYEAQQDKSGLPNDRFSAERPEGSISTLTIQRTEQRDSAMYRCASSSGRGSGANVLTFGAGSRLTVL.